The T cell receptor beta chain described here comes from a study of radiation and T cells in renal cell carcinoma. Repertoires were generated with immunoSEQ multiplex PCR, while TCRdb's copy carries only in-frame clones and drops some. Here the sample spans 150,000 to 180,000 clones, 80% to 90% being singletons. Time point noted: blood 2 weeks post-SBRT. Treatment reported: 15 Gy SBRT to primary tumor, nephrectomy 4 weeks later. The sequence was obtained from a woman in her forties or fifties with renal cell carcinoma. Sequenced material: blood, taken from a patient whose treatment included radiotherapy and nephrectomy.

The DNA for the CDR3 is TGTGCCAGCAGCTTAAGCAGAAGAATTGAAGCTTTCTTT. Translated: CASSLSRRIEAFF. V gene TRBV7-2 combines with J gene TRBJ1-1; D not resolved. V dropped 2 bases and J dropped 7 bases, with 11 bases sitting between them. The CDR3 is 13 residues long. Germline CDR1 SGHTA, CDR2 FQGNSA.